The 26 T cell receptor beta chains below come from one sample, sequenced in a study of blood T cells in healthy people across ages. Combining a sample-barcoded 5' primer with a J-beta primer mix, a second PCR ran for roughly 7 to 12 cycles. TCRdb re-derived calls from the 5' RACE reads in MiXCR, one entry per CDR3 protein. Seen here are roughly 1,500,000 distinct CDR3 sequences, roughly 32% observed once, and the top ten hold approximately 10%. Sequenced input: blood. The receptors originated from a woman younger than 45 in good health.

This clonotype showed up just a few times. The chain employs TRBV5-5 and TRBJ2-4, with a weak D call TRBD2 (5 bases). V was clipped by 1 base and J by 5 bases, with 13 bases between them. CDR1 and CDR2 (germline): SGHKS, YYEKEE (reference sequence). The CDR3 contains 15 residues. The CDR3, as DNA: TGTGCCAGCAGCTTGTGGTCTAGCCTCGAAAACATTCAGTACTTC. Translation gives CASSLWSSLENIQYF.

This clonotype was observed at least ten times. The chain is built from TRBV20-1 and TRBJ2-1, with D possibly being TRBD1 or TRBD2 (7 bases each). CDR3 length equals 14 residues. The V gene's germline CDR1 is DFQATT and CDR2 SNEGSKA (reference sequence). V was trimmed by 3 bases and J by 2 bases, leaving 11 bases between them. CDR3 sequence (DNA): TGCAGTGCTAGGGGAGGGGGCCCCTACAATGAGCAGTTCTTC. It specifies CSARGGGPYNEQFF.

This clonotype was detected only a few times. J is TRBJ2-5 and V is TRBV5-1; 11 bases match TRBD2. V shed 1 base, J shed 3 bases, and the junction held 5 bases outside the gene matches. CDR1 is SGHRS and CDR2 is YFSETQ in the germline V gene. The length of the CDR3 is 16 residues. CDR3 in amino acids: CASSLMGLAAKETQYF. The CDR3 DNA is TGCGCCAGCAGCTTGATGGGACTAGCGGCTAAAGAGACCCAGTACTTC.

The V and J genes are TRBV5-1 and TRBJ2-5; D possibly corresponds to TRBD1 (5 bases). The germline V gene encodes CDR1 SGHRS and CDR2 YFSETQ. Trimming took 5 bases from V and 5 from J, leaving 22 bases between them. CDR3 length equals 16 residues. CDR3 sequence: CASRLEGAPYGETQYF. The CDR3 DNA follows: TGCGCCAGCAGATTAGAAGGGGCGCCCTATGGGGAGACCCAGTACTTC.

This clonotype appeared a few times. Written as DNA, the CDR3 is TGTGCCAGCAGCCCGAGAGCCACCACCACCTACGAGCAGTACTTC. It specifies CASSPRATTTYEQYF. The J gene is TRBJ2-7, the V gene TRBV7-2; D gene ambiguous. Deletions cut 5 bases from V and 2 bases from J, with 16 bases between. Germline CDR1 reads SGHTA; CDR2 reads FQGNSA. The CDR3 sequence is 15 residues long.

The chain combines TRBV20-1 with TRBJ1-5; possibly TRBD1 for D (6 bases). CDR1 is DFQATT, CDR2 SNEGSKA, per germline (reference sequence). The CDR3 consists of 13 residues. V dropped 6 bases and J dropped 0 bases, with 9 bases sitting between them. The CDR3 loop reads CSAPDSSNQPQHF. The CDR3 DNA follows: TGCAGTGCCCCGGACAGTAGCAATCAGCCCCAGCATTTT.

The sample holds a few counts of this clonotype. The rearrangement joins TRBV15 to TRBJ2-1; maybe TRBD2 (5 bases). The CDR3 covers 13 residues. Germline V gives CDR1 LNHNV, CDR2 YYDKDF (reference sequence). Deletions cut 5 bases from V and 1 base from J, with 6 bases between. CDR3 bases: TGTGCCACCAGCTGGAGGTCCTACAATGAGCAGTTCTTC. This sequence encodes CATSWRSYNEQFF.

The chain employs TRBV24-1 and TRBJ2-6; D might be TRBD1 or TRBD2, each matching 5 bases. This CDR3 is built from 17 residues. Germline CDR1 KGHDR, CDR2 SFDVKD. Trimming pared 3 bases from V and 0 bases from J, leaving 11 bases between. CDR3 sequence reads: CATSDEGKGSGANVLTF. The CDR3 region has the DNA TGTGCCACCAGTGATGAGGGGAAGGGCTCTGGGGCCAACGTCCTGACTTTC.

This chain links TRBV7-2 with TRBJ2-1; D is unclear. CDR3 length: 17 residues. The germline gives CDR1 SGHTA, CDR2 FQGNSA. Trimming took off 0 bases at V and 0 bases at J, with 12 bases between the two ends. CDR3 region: CASSLAFGLSSYNEQFF. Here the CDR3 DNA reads TGTGCCAGCAGCTTAGCGTTCGGGCTAAGCTCCTACAATGAGCAGTTCTTC. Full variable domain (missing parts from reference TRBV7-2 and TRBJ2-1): GAGVSQSPSNKVTEKGKDVELRCDPISGHTALYWYRQSLGQGLEFLIYFQGNSAPDKSGLPSDRFSAERTGGSVSTLTIQRTQQEDSAVYLCASSLAFGLSSYNEQFFGPGTRLTVL.

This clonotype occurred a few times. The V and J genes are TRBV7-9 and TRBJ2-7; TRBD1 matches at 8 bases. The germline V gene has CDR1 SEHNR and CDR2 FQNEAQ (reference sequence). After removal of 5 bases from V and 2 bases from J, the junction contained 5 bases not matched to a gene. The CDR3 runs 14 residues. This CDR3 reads CASSGRDRTYEQYF. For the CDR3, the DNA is TGTGCCAGCAGCGGCCGGGACAGGACCTACGAGCAGTACTTC.

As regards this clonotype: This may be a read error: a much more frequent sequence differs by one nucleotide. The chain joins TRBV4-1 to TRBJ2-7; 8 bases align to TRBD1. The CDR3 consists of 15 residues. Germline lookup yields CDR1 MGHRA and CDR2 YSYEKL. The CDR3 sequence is CASSEDRGPLYEQYF. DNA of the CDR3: TGCGCCAGCAGCGAAGACAGGGGTCCCCTCTACGAGCAGTACTTC.

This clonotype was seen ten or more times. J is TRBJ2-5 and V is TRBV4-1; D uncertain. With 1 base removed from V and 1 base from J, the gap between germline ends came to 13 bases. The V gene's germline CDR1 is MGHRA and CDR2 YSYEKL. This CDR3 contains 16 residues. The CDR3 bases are TGCGCCAGCAGCCAAGTCTTTGGGCAGGCCCAAGAGACCCAGTACTTC. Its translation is CASSQVFGQAQETQYF.

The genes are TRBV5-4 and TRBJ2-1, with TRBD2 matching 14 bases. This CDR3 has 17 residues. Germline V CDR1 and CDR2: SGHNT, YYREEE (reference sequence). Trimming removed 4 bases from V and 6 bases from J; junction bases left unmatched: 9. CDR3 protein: CASSLGLAGERFNEQFF. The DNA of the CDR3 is TGTGCCAGCAGCCTGGGACTAGCGGGAGAAAGGTTCAATGAGCAGTTCTTC.

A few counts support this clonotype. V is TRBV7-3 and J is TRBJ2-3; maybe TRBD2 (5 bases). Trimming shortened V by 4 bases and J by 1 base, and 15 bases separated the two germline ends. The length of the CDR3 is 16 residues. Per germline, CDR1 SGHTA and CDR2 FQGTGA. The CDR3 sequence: CASSYGRSARTDTQYF. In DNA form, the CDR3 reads TGTGCCAGCAGCTATGGGCGTAGCGCTCGCACAGATACGCAGTATTTT.

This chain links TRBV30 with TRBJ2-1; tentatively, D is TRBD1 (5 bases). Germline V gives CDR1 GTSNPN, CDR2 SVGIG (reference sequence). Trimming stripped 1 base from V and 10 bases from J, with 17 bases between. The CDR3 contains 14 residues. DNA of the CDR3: TGTGCCTGGAGTGGACTTTTGGGGCAGCAGGAGCAGTTCTTC. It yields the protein CAWSGLLGQQEQFF.

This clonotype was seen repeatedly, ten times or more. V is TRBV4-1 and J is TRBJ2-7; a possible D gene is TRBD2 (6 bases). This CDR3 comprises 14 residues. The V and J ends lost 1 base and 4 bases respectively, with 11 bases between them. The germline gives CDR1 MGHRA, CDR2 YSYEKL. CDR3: CASSQVLGGYEQYF. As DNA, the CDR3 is TGCGCCAGCAGCCAAGTTTTGGGGGGTTACGAGCAGTACTTC.

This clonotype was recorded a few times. CDR3 coding DNA: TGCAGCGTTGATAGCGGATTTAACACCGGGGAGCTGTTTTTT. Translating gives CSVDSGFNTGELFF. The chain links TRBV29-1 to TRBJ2-2, with D perhaps TRBD2 (6 bases). V was pared by 3 bases and J by 2 bases, with 10 bases between. Germline V CDR1 and CDR2: SQVTM, ANQGSEA. This CDR3 is 14 amino acids long.

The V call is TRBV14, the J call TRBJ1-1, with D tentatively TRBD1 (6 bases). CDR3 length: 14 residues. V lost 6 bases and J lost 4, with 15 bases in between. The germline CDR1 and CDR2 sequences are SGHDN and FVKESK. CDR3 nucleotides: TGTGCCAGCAGAGAACAGGGCAGGGGCACTGAAGCTTTCTTT. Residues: CASREQGRGTEAFF.

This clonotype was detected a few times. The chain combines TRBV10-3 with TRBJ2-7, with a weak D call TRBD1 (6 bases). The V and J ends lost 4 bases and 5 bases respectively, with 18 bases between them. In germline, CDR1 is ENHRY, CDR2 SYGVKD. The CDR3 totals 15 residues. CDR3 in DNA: TGTGCCATCAGTGCTGATGGGGGCAGGGCGGACGAGCAGTACTTC. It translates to CAISADGGRADEQYF.

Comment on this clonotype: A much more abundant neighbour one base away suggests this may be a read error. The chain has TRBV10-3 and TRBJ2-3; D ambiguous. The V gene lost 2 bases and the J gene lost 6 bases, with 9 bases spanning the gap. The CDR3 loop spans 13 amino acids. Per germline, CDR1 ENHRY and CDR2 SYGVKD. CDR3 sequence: CAISESKHDTQYF. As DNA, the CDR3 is TGTGCCATCAGTGAGAGCAAACATGATACGCAGTATTTT.

CDR3 residues: CASAGQVTNEQFF. The CDR3 nucleotides read TGTGCCAGCGCCGGACAGGTTACCAATGAGCAGTTCTTC. This chain connects TRBV6-1 to TRBJ2-1, with TRBD1 matching 7 bases. This CDR3 is 13 amino acids long. Losses at the gene ends were 8 bases for V and 6 bases for J; bases not matched to a gene: 7. Germline loops: CDR1 MNHNS, CDR2 SASEGT.

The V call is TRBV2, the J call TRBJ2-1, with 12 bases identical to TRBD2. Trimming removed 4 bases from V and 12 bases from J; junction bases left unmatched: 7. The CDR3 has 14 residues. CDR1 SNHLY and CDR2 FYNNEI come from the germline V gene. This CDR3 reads CASSGTSGAWGQFF. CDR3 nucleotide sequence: TGTGCCAGCAGTGGGACTAGCGGGGCCTGGGGGCAGTTCTTC. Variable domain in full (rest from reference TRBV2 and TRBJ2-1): EPEVTQTPSHQVTQMGQEVILRCVPISNHLYFYWYRQILGQKVEFLVSFYNNEISEKSEIFDDQFSVERPDGSNFTLKIRSTKLEDSAMYFCASSGTSGAWGQFFGPGTRLTVL.

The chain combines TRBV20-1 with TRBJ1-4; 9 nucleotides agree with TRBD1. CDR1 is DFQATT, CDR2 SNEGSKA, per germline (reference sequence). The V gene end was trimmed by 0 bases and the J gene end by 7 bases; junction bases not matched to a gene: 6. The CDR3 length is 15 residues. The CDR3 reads CSARDAGQGGEKLFF. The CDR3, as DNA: TGCAGTGCTAGAGACGCGGGACAGGGCGGTGAAAAACTGTTTTTT.

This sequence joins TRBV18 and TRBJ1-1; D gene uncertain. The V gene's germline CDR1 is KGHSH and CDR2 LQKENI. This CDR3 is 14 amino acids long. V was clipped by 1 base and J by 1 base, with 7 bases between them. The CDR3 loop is CASSPQSQNTEAFF. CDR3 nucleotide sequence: TGTGCCAGCTCACCACAGAGTCAGAACACTGAAGCTTTCTTT. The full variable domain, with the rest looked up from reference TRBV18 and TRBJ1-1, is NAGVMQNPRHLVRRRGQEARLRCSPMKGHSHVYWYRQLPEEGLKFMVYLQKENIIDESGMPKERFSAEFPKEGPSILRIQQVVRGDSAAYFCASSPQSQNTEAFFGQGTRLTVV.

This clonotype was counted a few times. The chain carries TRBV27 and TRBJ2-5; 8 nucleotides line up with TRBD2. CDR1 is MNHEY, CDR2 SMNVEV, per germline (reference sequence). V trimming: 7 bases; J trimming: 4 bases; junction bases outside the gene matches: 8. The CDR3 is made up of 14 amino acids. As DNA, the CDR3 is TGTGCCAGCACCGGACTAGCTAAGGGAGAGACCCAGTACTTC. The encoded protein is CASTGLAKGETQYF.

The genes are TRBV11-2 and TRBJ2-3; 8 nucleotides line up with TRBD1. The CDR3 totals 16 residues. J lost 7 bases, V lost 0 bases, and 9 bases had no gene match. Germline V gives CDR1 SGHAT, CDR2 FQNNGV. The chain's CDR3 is CASSLEVAGGLYTQYF. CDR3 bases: TGTGCCAGCAGCTTAGAGGTGGCAGGGGGCTTGTATACGCAGTATTTT.